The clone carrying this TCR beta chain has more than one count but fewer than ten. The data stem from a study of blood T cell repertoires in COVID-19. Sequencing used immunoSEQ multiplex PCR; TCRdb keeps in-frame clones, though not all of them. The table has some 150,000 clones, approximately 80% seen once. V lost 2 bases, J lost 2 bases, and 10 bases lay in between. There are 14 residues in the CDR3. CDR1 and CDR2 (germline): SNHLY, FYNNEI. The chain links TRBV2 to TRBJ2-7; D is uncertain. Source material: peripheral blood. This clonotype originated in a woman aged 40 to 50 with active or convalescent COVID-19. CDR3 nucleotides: TGTGCCAGCAGTGAATCGCAGGCTACCTACGAGCAGTACTTC. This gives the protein CASSESQATYEQYF.